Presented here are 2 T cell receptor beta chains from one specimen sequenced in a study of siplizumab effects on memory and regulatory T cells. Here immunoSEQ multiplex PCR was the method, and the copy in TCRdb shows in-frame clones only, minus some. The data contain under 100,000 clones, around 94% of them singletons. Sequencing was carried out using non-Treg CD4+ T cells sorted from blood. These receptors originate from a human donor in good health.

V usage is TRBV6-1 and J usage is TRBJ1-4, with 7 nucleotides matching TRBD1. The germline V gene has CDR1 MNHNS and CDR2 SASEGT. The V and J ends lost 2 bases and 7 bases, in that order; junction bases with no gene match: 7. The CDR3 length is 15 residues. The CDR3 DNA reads TGTGCCAGCAGTGAACAGGGGGGCTACGGTGAAAAACTGTTTTTT. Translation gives CASSEQGGYGEKLFF.

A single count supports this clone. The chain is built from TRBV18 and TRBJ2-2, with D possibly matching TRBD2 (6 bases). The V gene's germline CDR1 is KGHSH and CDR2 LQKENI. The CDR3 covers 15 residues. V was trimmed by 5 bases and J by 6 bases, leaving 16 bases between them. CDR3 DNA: TGTGCCAGCTCAATGTCGGGAGTGCGGGCCGGGGAGCTGTTTTTT. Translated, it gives CASSMSGVRAGELFF.